Sequencing of this T cell receptor (beta chain) was carried out in a study of T cell responses to AZD1222 COVID-19 vaccine. General study findings and limits: Clonal diversity was possibly underestimated; the donors were predominantly white British and more often female. Nearly half of spike-specific TCRs reportedly target unmutated variant regions. Vaccine-associated CD4 TCRs spanned spike, dominant at 160-218 and 743-854.

Assay: immunoSEQ multiplex PCR; the TCRdb copy retains only in-frame clones and omits some. The sample contains over 35,000 clones, about four fifths of which appear only once. Germline V lookup: CDR1 GTSNPN, CDR2 SVGIG (reference sequence). Trimming left V 5 bases short and J 4 bases short, with 14 bases between. The CDR3 length is 13 residues. Comments on this clone: The antigen remains unidentified.

The origin of this receptor is an adult who received the MenACWY meningococcal vaccine as a control. The gene calls are TRBV30 and TRBJ1-1; D not resolved. The material was peripheral blood, obtained 28 days after the second dose of the MenACWY control vaccine. CDR3 loop: CAWAAGFGTEAFF. CDR3 in DNA: TGTGCCTGGGCGGCAGGTTTTGGCACTGAAGCTTTCTTT.